Shown below are 14 T cell receptor beta chains from a single sample sequenced in a study of blood T cell repertoires in COVID-19. Sequenced by immunoSEQ multiplex PCR; TCRdb stores in-frame clones only, minus some. The sample shows 250,000 to 350,000 clones, 88% of them seen only once. The sequencing sample was made of PBMCs or T cells enriched from blood (not recorded which). The origin of the receptors is a woman in her fifties or sixties who had recovered from COVID-19.

The chain joins TRBV5-5 to TRBJ1-4, with 7 bases that match TRBD1. The length of the CDR3 is 16 residues. V dropped 1 base and J dropped 4; count of bases not matched to a gene: 7. Germline loops: CDR1 SGHKS, CDR2 YYEKEE (reference sequence). Here the CDR3 DNA reads TGTGCCAGCAGCTTGACCCCGGGACAGAGTAATGAAAAACTGTTTTTT. As protein: CASSLTPGQSNEKLFF.

The chain has TRBV2 and TRBJ1-1; no clear D gene. V was trimmed by 8 bases and J by 9 bases, leaving 16 bases between them. Germline CDR1 reads SNHLY; CDR2 reads FYNNEI. The CDR3 consists of 12 residues. CDR3 region: CASDGLGRKAFF. The CDR3 nucleotides are TGTGCCAGCGACGGACTAGGACGGAAAGCTTTCTTT.

This clone was counted once. This chain connects TRBV7-9 to TRBJ2-2; 11 bases are shared with TRBD1. This CDR3 region has 15 residues. Germline V CDR1 and CDR2: SEHNR, FQNEAQ (reference sequence). V shed 6 bases, J shed 5 bases, and the junction held 5 bases outside the gene matches. The CDR3 is CASRPGTGGTGELFF. The CDR3 DNA sequence: TGTGCCAGCAGACCCGGGACAGGGGGTACCGGGGAGCTGTTTTTT. Looking up the rest from reference TRBV7-9 and TRBJ2-2 gives the full variable domain: DTGVSQNPRHKITKRGQNVTFRCDPISEHNRLYWYRQTLGQGPEFLTYFQNEAQLEKSRLLSDRFSAERPKGSFSTLEIQRTEQGDSAMYLCASRPGTGGTGELFFGEGSRLTVL.

J is TRBJ2-3 and V is TRBV28; TRBD2 aligns across 8 bases. The CDR3 spans 17 residues. Trimming cost V 1 base and J 4 bases; bases outside gene matches: 10. CDR1 is MDHEN, CDR2 SYDVKM, per germline. The CDR3 is CASSLSGRAGGADTQYF. As DNA, the CDR3 is TGTGCCAGCAGTTTATCCGGGAGGGCCGGGGGCGCAGATACGCAGTATTTT. The complete variable domain, with remaining parts taken from reference TRBV28 and TRBJ2-3, reads DVKVTQSSRYLVKRTGEKVFLECVQDMDHENMFWYRQDPGLGLRLIYFSYDVKMKEKGDIPEGYSVSREKKERFSLILESASTNQTSMYLCASSLSGRAGGADTQYFGPGTRLTVL.

V usage is TRBV5-4 and J usage is TRBJ2-3, with 7 bases lining up with TRBD1. Germline values: CDR1 SGHNT, CDR2 YYREEE (reference sequence). The CDR3 has 15 residues. The trim removed 4 bases at V and 4 bases at J, leaving 9 bases unmatched. The chain's CDR3 is CASSRQGTRADTQYF. CDR3 DNA: TGTGCCAGCAGCCGACAGGGAACACGGGCAGATACGCAGTATTTT.

The chain employs TRBV18 and TRBJ1-1; maybe TRBD1 (6 bases). Trimming shortened V by 6 bases and J by 3 bases, and 14 bases separated the two germline ends. CDR1 KGHSH and CDR2 LQKENI come from the germline V gene. This CDR3 has 14 amino acids. In DNA form, the CDR3 reads TGTGCCAGCTCGTTACAGGGCTCTGACACTGAAGCTTTCTTT. It translates to CASSLQGSDTEAFF.

The chain is built from TRBV7-6 and TRBJ2-1, with D maybe TRBD1 (5 bases). Germline V lookup: CDR1 SGHVS, CDR2 FNYEAQ. Trimming pared 1 base from V and 7 bases from J, leaving 8 bases between. This CDR3 has 13 residues. CDR3 sequence (DNA): TGTGCCAGCAGCTTAGGGGGCGCAAATGAGCAGTTCTTC. This gives the protein CASSLGGANEQFF. The variable domain in full, with the rest retrieved from reference TRBV7-6 and TRBJ2-1, is GAGVSQSPRYKVTKRGQDVALRCDPISGHVSLYWYRQALGQGPEFLTYFNYEAQQDKSGLPNDRFSAERPEGSISTLTIQRTEQRDSAMYRCASSLGGANEQFFGPGTRLTVL.

The chain carries TRBV6-2 or TRBV6-3 and TRBJ2-1, with D maybe TRBD1 (6 bases). Per germline, CDR1 MNHEY and CDR2 SVGEGT. The CDR3 runs to 13 residues. V lost 5 bases and J lost 5, with 10 bases in between. Written as DNA, the CDR3 is TGTGCCAGCAGTCCCTGGACAGACAATGAGCAGTTCTTC. Protein: CASSPWTDNEQFF.

The chain has TRBV5-6 and TRBJ2-3; D gene uncertain. CDR1 SGHDT and CDR2 YYEEEE come from the germline V gene. Trimming cost V 4 bases and J 3 bases, with 15 bases left between them. This CDR3 is 15 amino acids long. CDR3 sequence reads: CASSRVLTVTDTQYF. The CDR3, as DNA: TGTGCCAGCAGCCGGGTTCTCACCGTAACAGATACGCAGTATTTT.

The J gene is TRBJ1-1, the V gene TRBV25-1; D unresolved. With 1 base removed from V and 10 bases from J, the gap between germline ends came to 7 bases. This CDR3 contains 11 residues. Germline CDR1 is MGHDK and CDR2 is SYGVNS. The CDR3 here is CASSELGGAFF. The CDR3 DNA sequence: TGTGCCAGCAGTGAATTAGGAGGAGCTTTCTTT.

The chain joins TRBV19 to TRBJ1-2; weak D call: TRBD1 (6 bases). V lost 5 bases and J 4 bases, leaving 11 bases between the germline ends. The length of the CDR3 is 13 residues. Per the germline V gene, CDR1 is LNHDA and CDR2 is SQIVND (reference sequence). The CDR3 here is CASSDQGTYGYTF. For the CDR3, the DNA is TGTGCCAGTAGTGACCAGGGGACCTATGGCTACACCTTC.

V usage is TRBV6-2 or TRBV6-3 and J usage is TRBJ2-1; 10 bases are shared with TRBD2. Trimming removed 5 bases from V and 0 bases from J; junction bases left unmatched: 10. The CDR3 extends over 18 amino acids. Germline-derived CDR1 and CDR2 are MNHEY and SVGEGT. The CDR3 nucleotides read TGTGCCAGCAGTAGACCGGGACTAGCGACGAGCTCCTACAATGAGCAGTTCTTC. This sequence encodes CASSRPGLATSSYNEQFF.

A few counts support this clone. The chain links TRBV10-3 to TRBJ1-1; 9 bases agree with TRBD1. Germline V gene sequence: CDR1 ENHRY, CDR2 SYGVKD. V shed 4 bases, J shed 6 bases, and the junction held 6 bases outside the gene matches. This CDR3 comprises 14 residues. The CDR3 bases are TGTGCCATCAGTGGTACAGGGGGCATCGCTGAAGCTTTCTTT. This codes for CAISGTGGIAEAFF.

The V gene is TRBV28, the J gene TRBJ2-7, with 9 bases aligning to TRBD2. The CDR3 length is 15 residues. Germline lookup yields CDR1 MDHEN and CDR2 SYDVKM. Unmatched junction bases numbered 8, after V lost 6 bases and J lost 2 bases. DNA for the CDR3: TGTGCCAGCAGGCCTGGGGGCGGGAGGGCCTACGAGCAGTACTTC. Its protein product is CASRPGGGRAYEQYF. The full variable domain, rest sourced from reference TRBV28 and TRBJ2-7, is DVKVTQSSRYLVKRTGEKVFLECVQDMDHENMFWYRQDPGLGLRLIYFSYDVKMKEKGDIPEGYSVSREKKERFSLILESASTNQTSMYLCASRPGGGRAYEQYFGPGTRLTVT.